This T cell receptor beta chain originates from a study of cytomegalovirus exposure and HLA in healthy donors. Note on this clone: Antigen unknown.

V dropped 6 bases and J dropped 5; count of bases not matched to a gene: 12. This CDR3 spans 17 amino acids. Germline lookup yields CDR1 SEHNR and CDR2 FQNEAQ (reference sequence). General study findings and limits: Specificity of a few CMV-associated chains for CMV antigens was verified in vitro. The study recorded 164 TCR beta chains that were cytomegalovirus-associated.

Clones were read by immunoSEQ multiplex PCR, and TCRdb kept only the in-frame ones, dropping some. The sample lists some 60,000 clones, more than 90% seen once, with approximately 0.9% in the top ten. This sequence joins TRBV7-9 and TRBJ2-1; 11 bases are shared with TRBD2. Sequences were obtained from PBMCs. The receptor was derived from a man aged 18 to 29 in good health and CMV-seronegative. The CDR3 protein is CASRPGLAGRVNNEQFF. The CDR3 nucleotides read TGTGCCAGCAGACCCGGACTAGCGGGCCGCGTAAACAATGAGCAGTTCTTC.